The 28 T cell receptor beta chains listed next were all sequenced from one sample in a study of sequential checkpoint blockade in melanoma. Libraries were prepared by immunoSEQ multiplex PCR; TCRdb keeps only in-frame clonotypes and omits some of them. The sample carries 16,000 or so clones, roughly three quarters recorded once. Treatment denoted: randomized to nivolumab then ipilimumab (arm A) or the reverse (arm B). The material was CD8+ T cells sorted from blood (inferred from file names), obtained from a patient given nivolumab and ipilimumab in sequence. The source of these receptors is a human donor with melanoma.

The CDR3 here is CSVSGSALEAFF. The CDR3 DNA reads as TGCAGCGTCTCAGGGTCGGCCCTTGAAGCTTTCTTT. The gene calls are TRBV29-1 and TRBJ1-1; TRBD1 is a possible D gene (5 bases). CDR1 and CDR2 from the germline V gene are SQVTM and ANQGSEA. V lost 6 bases and J lost 7, with 15 bases in between. The CDR3 has 12 residues.

This clone is medium-sized. The chain is built from TRBV18 and TRBJ2-7; TRBD2 might be the D (6 bases). V lost 0 bases and J lost 4, with 10 bases in between. This CDR3 spans 14 amino acids. Looked up from germline, CDR1 is KGHSH and CDR2 is LQKENI. The CDR3 DNA reads TGTGCCAGCTCACCACCCCTCGGGGGTTACGAGCAGTACTTC. Amino acid sequence: CASSPPLGGYEQYF.

The chain recombines TRBV12-5 with TRBJ1-2; 8 nucleotides match TRBD1. Germline values: CDR1 LGHNT, CDR2 FRNRAP. Unmatched junction bases numbered 7, after V lost 3 bases and J lost 4 bases. The CDR3 is made up of 15 amino acids. Written as DNA, the CDR3 is TGTGCTAGTGGTTTCCTGACAGGGGCCGTCTATGGCTACACCTTC. The encoded protein is CASGFLTGAVYGYTF.

The chain combines TRBV10-3 with TRBJ1-5, with TRBD1 as a possible D gene (6 bases). This CDR3 has 14 amino acids. Trimming shortened V by 3 bases and J by 7 bases, and 13 bases separated the two germline ends. Germline V CDR1 and CDR2: ENHRY, SYGVKD. The CDR3 region has the DNA TGTGCCATCAGTGACTCAGGGGATGAACAGCCCCAGCATTTT. Its translation: CAISDSGDEQPQHF.

The CDR3 sequence is CASSQVGGQGAGGYTF. CDR3 DNA sequence: TGTGCCAGCAGCCAAGTGGGTGGACAGGGGGCGGGAGGCTACACCTTC. The rearrangement links TRBV4-2 to TRBJ1-2, with 11 bases lining up with TRBD1. CDR3 size: 16 residues. In germline, CDR1 is LGHNA, CDR2 YNFKEQ. With 1 base clipped from V and 8 bases from J, the junction kept 9 bases outside the gene matches.

J is TRBJ2-7 and V is TRBV30; the match to TRBD1 covers 7 bases. V dropped 1 base and J dropped 5; count of bases not matched to a gene: 8. This CDR3 is 14 amino acids long. Germline V CDR1 and CDR2: GTSNPN, SVGIG (reference sequence). CDR3 residues: CAWSGGQGDNEQYF. The CDR3 coding sequence is TGTGCCTGGAGTGGGGGTCAGGGGGACAACGAGCAGTACTTC. Combining the CDR3 with reference TRBV30 and TRBJ2-7 gives the whole variable domain SQTIHQWPATLVQPVGSPLSLECTVEGTSNPNLYWYRQAAGRGLQLLFYSVGIGQISSEVPQNLSASRPQDRQFILSSKKLLLSDSGFYLCAWSGGQGDNEQYFGPGTRLTVT.

The rearrangement links TRBV9 to TRBJ2-1; 8 bases agree with TRBD2. This CDR3 has 17 amino acids. Trimming cost V 0 bases and J 0 bases; bases outside gene matches: 5. Germline values: CDR1 SGDLS, CDR2 YYNGEE. CDR3 residues: CASSVGGSGSSYNEQFF. CDR3 bases: TGTGCCAGCAGCGTAGGAGGGAGCGGGAGCTCCTACAATGAGCAGTTCTTC.

V is TRBV27 and J is TRBJ1-2; TRBD1 matches at 7 bases. V shed 4 bases, J shed 5 bases, and the junction held 4 bases outside the gene matches. Germline assignment: CDR1 MNHEY and CDR2 SMNVEV (reference sequence). The CDR3 length is 13 residues. The CDR3 DNA is TGTGCCAGCAGTTCACTACAGGGGTATGGCTACACCTTC. Its protein is CASSSLQGYGYTF.

The chain links TRBV18 to TRBJ1-3; D ambiguous. The V and J ends lost 4 bases and 0 bases respectively, with 10 bases between them. The CDR3 covers 15 residues. Germline values: CDR1 KGHSH, CDR2 LQKENI. CDR3 amino acids: CASSRAASSGNTIYF. CDR3 nucleotide sequence: TGTGCCAGCTCACGCGCAGCGAGCTCTGGAAACACCATATATTTT.

The V call is TRBV6-4, the J call TRBJ1-6; 7 bases are shared with TRBD1. With 8 bases clipped from V and 6 bases from J, the junction kept 4 bases outside the gene matches. The CDR3 covers 13 residues. Looked up from germline, CDR1 is MRHNA and CDR2 is SNTAGT. The CDR3 nucleotides read TGTGCCAGCTCCCGGGACAGTAATTCACCCCTCCACTTT. The encoded protein is CASSRDSNSPLHF.

V gene TRBV6-5 combines with J gene TRBJ2-7; TRBD1 might be the D (6 bases). V was pared by 6 bases and J by 3 bases, with 15 bases between. Per germline, CDR1 MNHEY and CDR2 SVGAGI. The CDR3 covers 14 residues. CDR3 in amino acids: CASRDGQFGYEQYF. The CDR3 DNA sequence: TGTGCCAGCAGGGACGGACAGTTCGGCTACGAGCAGTACTTC.

This clone has just one count. The CDR3 is CASSFGTGVGYTF. Written as DNA, the CDR3 is TGTGCCAGCAGCTTCGGGACAGGGGTTGGCTACACCTTC. The V and J genes are TRBV13 and TRBJ1-2; TRBD1 aligns across 10 bases. The CDR3 is 13 amino acids. CDR1 is PRHDT and CDR2 is FYEKMQ in the germline V gene (reference sequence). Trimming took 3 bases from V and 7 from J; bases not matched to a gene: 2. Together with reference TRBV13 and TRBJ1-2, the CDR3 gives the full variable domain: AAGVIQSPRHLIKEKRETATLKCYPIPRHDTVYWYQQGPGQDPQFLISFYEKMQSDKGSIPDRFSAQQFSDYHSELNMSSLELGDSALYFCASSFGTGVGYTFGSGTRLTVV.

In DNA, the CDR3 is TGTGCCAGCAGCCAACTAGACGCGAGGGGGACTAGGAGAGAGCAGTACTTC. It is translated as CASSQLDARGTRREQYF. The rearrangement joins TRBV14 to TRBJ2-7; 8 bases line up with TRBD2. CDR1 is SGHDN and CDR2 is FVKESK in the germline V gene. The CDR3 extends over 17 amino acids. V shed 2 bases and J 7 bases; nucleotides not matched to a gene: 16.

The chain uses TRBV30 and TRBJ2-7, with D maybe TRBD1 (6 bases). This CDR3 spans 13 amino acids. V was cut by 4 bases and J by 1 base, with 11 bases left in between. Germline-derived CDR1 and CDR2 are GTSNPN and SVGIG (reference sequence). The CDR3 bases are TGTGCCTGGAACAGAGGACAGTCCTACGAGCAGTACTTC. Its protein product is CAWNRGQSYEQYF.

This clone came up a few times. This sequence joins TRBV6-1 and TRBJ2-1; 10 bases match TRBD2. The germline CDR1 and CDR2 sequences are MNHNS and SASEGT. The CDR3 consists of 14 residues. V shed 7 bases and J 3 bases; nucleotides not matched to a gene: 3. The CDR3 nucleotides are TGTGCCAGCACTACTAGCGGGAACTACAATGAGCAGTTCTTC. It translates to CASTTSGNYNEQFF.

The chain couples TRBV29-1 to TRBJ1-1, with 8 bases aligning to TRBD1. Trimming removed 0 bases from V and 1 base from J; junction bases left unmatched: 4. CDR3 length: 15 residues. The germline V gene has CDR1 SQVTM and CDR2 ANQGSEA. The CDR3: CSVEDLDRANTEAFF. The CDR3 DNA sequence: TGCAGCGTTGAAGATCTGGACAGGGCGAACACTGAAGCTTTCTTT.

Only a few counts were recorded for this clone. This chain connects TRBV2 to TRBJ2-7, with TRBD2 matching 11 bases. The germline V gene encodes CDR1 SNHLY and CDR2 FYNNEI. The V segment lost 3 bases and the J segment 2 bases; nucleotides outside the gene matches: 6. This CDR3 comprises 16 residues. The CDR3 protein is CASSDSGSGGAYEQYF. CDR3 coding DNA: TGTGCCAGCAGTGATTCCGGTAGCGGGGGGGCCTACGAGCAGTACTTC.

The chain has TRBV5-4 and TRBJ1-6; 10 nucleotides match TRBD1. Losses at the gene ends were 3 bases for V and 7 bases for J; bases not matched to a gene: 4. Germline V gene sequence: CDR1 SGHNT, CDR2 YYREEE (reference sequence). The CDR3 extends over 15 amino acids. The DNA for the CDR3 is TGTGCCAGCAGCTCAAGGACAGGGGGAAATTCACCCCTCCACTTT. It specifies CASSSRTGGNSPLHF.

The rearrangement uses TRBV27 and TRBJ2-7, with TRBD2 as a possible D gene (6 bases). The ends were cut back, 3 bases at V and 6 bases at J, with 15 bases in the middle. The CDR3 has 14 amino acids. Germline assignment: CDR1 MNHEY and CDR2 SMNVEV (reference sequence). The CDR3 nucleotides read TGTGCCAGCAGTTTGGACGGGGGTGGGCGCGAGCAGTACTTC. This codes for CASSLDGGGREQYF.

The chain joins TRBV6-5 to TRBJ2-7, with TRBD2 matching over 11 bases. Trimming took 5 bases from V and 5 from J; bases not matched to a gene: 5. From germline, CDR1 is MNHEY and CDR2 SVGAGI. CDR3 length: 14 residues. The CDR3 DNA reads as TGTGCCAGCAGTCTCACTAGCGGGAGACACGAGCAGTACTTC. This encodes CASSLTSGRHEQYF.

The rearrangement joins TRBV19 to TRBJ2-7; 7 bases line up with TRBD1. There are 15 residues in the CDR3. Germline V gene data show CDR1 as LNHDA and CDR2 as SQIVND (reference sequence). Trimming cost V 5 bases and J 2 bases; bases outside gene matches: 9. The CDR3 DNA is TGTGCCAGTAGTTTCTCCTACAGGGGAGCCTACGAGCAGTACTTC. Translation gives CASSFSYRGAYEQYF.

The sample holds one count of this clone. The V and J genes are TRBV5-4 and TRBJ1-2; no clear D. Trimming removed 4 bases from V and 1 base from J, with 14 bases in between. This CDR3 has 15 amino acids. CDR1 and CDR2 from the germline V gene are SGHNT and YYREEE (reference sequence). The CDR3 is CASSEPGKLNYGYTF. CDR3 DNA: TGTGCCAGCAGCGAACCGGGAAAACTTAACTATGGCTACACCTTC.

V gene TRBV10-3 combines with J gene TRBJ2-7; weak D call: TRBD1 (6 bases). CDR3 length: 15 amino acids. Between the trimmed V and J ends, which lost 2 bases and 5 bases, there was a span of 16 bases. The germline gives CDR1 ENHRY, CDR2 SYGVKD. CDR3 coding DNA: TGTGCCATCAGTGAGCCATCCAGGGGTTCCCACGAGCAGTACTTC. It encodes CAISEPSRGSHEQYF.

This chain links TRBV7-2 with TRBJ2-7; 13 bases fit TRBD2. The CDR3 consists of 17 residues. From germline, CDR1 is SGHTA and CDR2 FQGNSA. The junction had 8 bases not matched to a gene; V was cut back by 4 bases and J by 2 bases. CDR3 in amino acids: CASSWGLAGSGAYEQYF. The CDR3 nucleotides are TGTGCCAGCAGCTGGGGACTAGCGGGATCCGGCGCCTACGAGCAGTACTTC.

This chain links TRBV25-1 with TRBJ1-6; 7 bases map to TRBD1. V lost 3 bases and J lost 6; bases outside the gene matches: 14. Germline V gene sequence: CDR1 MGHDK, CDR2 SYGVNS. CDR3 length: 18 amino acids. The CDR3 DNA reads as TGTGCCAGCAGTGATACCCTCGGGACAGTCGGAAGTAATTCACCCCTCCACTTT. It is translated as CASSDTLGTVGSNSPLHF.

The chain combines TRBV5-5 with TRBJ2-7, with D tentatively TRBD2 (7 bases). V gave up 0 bases and J gave up 2 bases, with 9 bases separating them. This CDR3 region has 14 residues. From germline, CDR1 is SGHKS and CDR2 YYEKEE (reference sequence). The CDR3 sequence: CASSLEGGAYEQYF. Written as DNA, the CDR3 is TGTGCCAGCAGCTTGGAAGGGGGGGCCTACGAGCAGTACTTC.

J is TRBJ2-7 and V is TRBV29-1, with D possibly TRBD1 on 5 matching bases. CDR3 length equals 14 residues. Germline CDR1 reads SQVTM; CDR2 reads ANQGSEA. V was clipped by 6 bases and J by 3 bases, with 18 bases between them. In nucleotides, the CDR3 is TGCAGCGTCGCCCTCACAGGTCTAGGCTACGAGCAGTACTTC. It translates to CSVALTGLGYEQYF.

In its sample, this clone was seen a few times. V usage is TRBV19 and J usage is TRBJ2-7; 11 bases agree with TRBD2. The length of the CDR3 is 15 residues. CDR1 is LNHDA and CDR2 is SQIVND in the germline V gene (reference sequence). J lost 2 bases, V lost 5 bases, and 5 bases had no gene match. In DNA, the CDR3 is TGTGCCAGTAGTGTCACTAGCGGGAGAGCCTACGAGCAGTACTTC. It is translated as CASSVTSGRAYEQYF. Using reference TRBV19 and TRBJ2-7 for the parts outside the CDR3, the full variable domain is DGGITQSPKYLFRKEGQNVTLSCEQNLNHDAMYWYRQDPGQGLRLIYYSQIVNDFQKGDIAEGYSVSREKKESFPLTVTSAQKNPTAFYLCASSVTSGRAYEQYFGPGTRLTVT.